Sequencing of this TCR beta chain was carried out in a study of T cells in Graves' hyperthyroidism and ophthalmopathy. On this clonotype itself: What it binds is not known. The conserved closing phenylalanine or tryptophan is absent in this CDR3, likely reflecting a read error. The limits of the CDR3 on the DNA are not certain, so only TCRdb's listed CDR3 is given.

CDR1 SQVTM and CDR2 ANQGSEA come from the germline V gene. The CDR3 is made up of 8 amino acids, end residues included. Amplified TCR beta CDR3 regions derived from RNA transcripts. Carried out on the TCR CDR3, a first-round RT-PCR used the HTBI primer set. MiXCR, run by TCRdb on the multiplex PCR reads, gives a single entry per CDR3 protein. The table lists hundreds of thousands of distinct CDR3 sequences, 38% of them singletons. General study findings and limits: Most thyroid clonotypes expanded above 0.001 were also detected in blood.

The chain is built from TRBV29-1 and TRBJ1-1; TRBD1, the D gene given by the table, was not confirmed from the DNA. This TCR derives from a young man with Graves' hyperthyroidism. The sample taken for sequencing was blood. The CDR3 loop reads CSVGQGNS.